This T cell receptor beta chain was identified during a study of OX40 agonist ivuxolimab in advanced cancers. Some clones are missing from TCRdb's copy, which holds only in-frame ones; the method was immunoSEQ multiplex PCR. This sample has 78,000 or so clones, with about 89% found just once. V lost 2 bases to trimming and J lost 4 bases, with 8 bases between them. The CDR3 has 13 residues. Germline V gene data show CDR1 as LGHNA and CDR2 as YSLEER. The sequence came from an adult with an advanced solid tumor such as melanoma, head and neck, liver or kidney cancer. The chain carries TRBV4-3 and TRBJ1-1; D unclear. The material sequenced was CD4+ or CD8+ T cells sorted from blood, taken in a trial of the OX40 agonist ivuxolimab. The CDR3 sequence: CASSQTIGTEAFF. The CDR3 DNA reads TGCGCCAGCAGCCAAACGATTGGCACTGAAGCTTTCTTT.